The next 27 T cell receptor beta chains were all read from a single sample in a study of T cells after yellow fever vaccination. TCRdb analysed the 5' RACE reads with MiXCR anew, one entry per CDR3 protein. The sample holds approximately 300,000 distinct CDR3 sequences, roughly 8.7% seen once. Source: PBMCs, taken on the day of the first yellow fever vaccination. The receptors derive from a man younger than 35 who received the YFV17D yellow fever vaccine.

Many counts were recorded for this clonotype. The chain recombines TRBV5-1 with TRBJ2-1, with TRBD1 as a possible D gene (7 bases). CDR3 length: 16 amino acids. The V and J ends lost 4 bases and 5 bases respectively, with 19 bases between them. Germline lookup yields CDR1 SGHRS and CDR2 YFSETQ. The CDR3 protein is CASSPEGGQINNEQFF. The CDR3 DNA reads as TGCGCCAGCAGCCCCGAGGGGGGACAGATCAACAATGAGCAGTTCTTC.

CDR3 nucleotide sequence: TGCAGTGCTAGAGACCCGACAGCGAACACTGAAGCTTTCTTT. Translation: CSARDPTANTEAFF. The genes are TRBV20-1 and TRBJ1-1; tentatively, D is TRBD1 (5 bases). The CDR3 totals 14 residues. The V end lost 0 bases, the J end lost 1 base, and 9 bases lay between the germline ends. CDR1 DFQATT and CDR2 SNEGSKA come from the germline V gene (reference sequence).

The chain is built from TRBV4-2 and TRBJ2-5, with a tentative D call TRBD1 (5 bases). V lost 0 bases to trimming and J lost 1 base, with 6 bases between them. From germline, CDR1 is LGHNA and CDR2 YNFKEQ. The CDR3 is 14 residues long. CDR3 in amino acids: CASSQEGVQETQYF. The DNA of the CDR3 is TGTGCCAGCAGCCAAGAAGGGGTCCAAGAGACCCAGTACTTC.

This clonotype turned up a few times. The CDR3 loop reads CSARSAGGSTDTQYF. The CDR3 region has the DNA TGCAGTGCTAGGAGTGCGGGGGGCAGCACAGATACGCAGTATTTT. The chain has TRBV20-1 and TRBJ2-3, with 8 bases that match TRBD2. Germline V lookup: CDR1 DFQATT, CDR2 SNEGSKA (reference sequence). Unmatched junction bases numbered 5, after V lost 3 bases and J lost 0 bases. The CDR3 is 15 amino acids.

J is TRBJ1-1 and V is TRBV11-2; maybe TRBD1 (6 bases). With 2 bases removed from V and 5 bases from J, the gap between germline ends came to 12 bases. In germline, CDR1 is SGHAT, CDR2 FQNNGV. The CDR3 totals 14 residues. In DNA form, the CDR3 reads TGTGCCAGCAGCTTATCCCAGGGGCTGACTGAAGCTTTCTTT. This encodes CASSLSQGLTEAFF.

The sample holds many counts of this clonotype. The chain couples TRBV7-7 to TRBJ2-7, with 8 bases identical to TRBD1. There are 15 residues in the CDR3. CDR1 is SSHAT, CDR2 FNYEAQ, per germline (reference sequence). In DNA form, the CDR3 reads TGTGCTAGCAGAAATACAGGGGGTAGCTCCTACGAGCAGTACGTC. Amino acid sequence: CASRNTGGSSYEQYV.

V is TRBV4-2 and J is TRBJ2-1, with 11 positions matching TRBD2. This CDR3 spans 21 amino acids. Trimming at V came to 0 bases and at J to 1 base, leaving 14 bases not matched to a gene. Germline assignment: CDR1 LGHNA and CDR2 YNFKEQ. This chain's CDR3 is CASSQEGILAGDTPSYNEQFF. CDR3 sequence (DNA): TGTGCCAGCAGCCAAGAAGGAATACTAGCGGGGGATACCCCTTCCTACAATGAGCAGTTCTTC.

This rearrangement joins TRBV11-2 to TRBJ2-2; D ambiguous. The CDR3 is made up of 14 amino acids. V was shortened by 3 bases and J by 2 bases, with 7 bases between the two germline ends. Germline CDR1 SGHAT, CDR2 FQNNGV. The DNA of the CDR3 is TGTGCCAGCAGCTTGGCGGAAAACACCGGGGAGCTGTTTTTT. It translates to CASSLAENTGELFF. Full variable domain (outside the CDR3, taken from reference TRBV11-2 and TRBJ2-2): EAGVAQSPRYKIIEKRQSVAFWCNPISGHATLYWYQQILGQGPKLLIQFQNNGVVDDSQLPKDRFSAERLKGVDSTLKIQPAKLEDSAVYLCASSLAENTGELFFGEGSRLTVL.

This clonotype was recorded many times. The chain combines TRBV9 with TRBJ2-3, with a possible D match to TRBD2 (6 bases). The CDR3 sequence is 18 residues long. Per the germline V gene, CDR1 is SGDLS and CDR2 is YYNGEE. The V end was cut by 3 bases, the J end by 5 bases, with 25 bases between. CDR3 coding DNA: TGTGCCAGCAGCGGCCTCCCTGGACTAAAAATGCCGGGAGATACGCAGTATTTT. It specifies CASSGLPGLKMPGDTQYF.

This clonotype was counted ten times or more. This chain joins TRBV12-3 or TRBV12-4 and TRBJ1-3; D is unclear. This CDR3 has 11 residues. V was shortened by 3 bases and J by 11 bases, with 8 bases between the two germline ends. The CDR3 spells CASSLPGSIYF. As DNA, the CDR3 is TGTGCCAGCAGTTTGCCGGGATCCATATATTTT.

This clonotype was seen a handful of times. This sequence joins TRBV7-6 and TRBJ2-4; D may correspond to TRBD1 or TRBD2 (6 bases each). The CDR3 extends over 16 amino acids. The ends were cut back, 5 bases at V and 3 bases at J, with 17 bases in the middle. CDR1 is SGHVS and CDR2 is FNYEAQ in the germline V gene. DNA for the CDR3: TGTGCCAGCAGCCCAAAAGGGGGGTTTGACAAAAACATTCAGTACTTC. Translated: CASSPKGGFDKNIQYF.

At least ten counts were recorded for this clonotype. The chain couples TRBV7-2 to TRBJ2-7; D is uncertain. Looked up from germline, CDR1 is SGHTA and CDR2 is FQGNSA. Trimming shortened V by 1 base and J by 6 bases, and 10 bases separated the two germline ends. The CDR3 is 13 amino acids. CDR3 nucleotide sequence: TGTGCCAGCAGCTTAGGAGTACTACGCGAGCAGTACGTC. Translation: CASSLGVLREQYV.

As concerns this clonotype: Sequence at one end of the junction differs from germline and may be a read error. This chain links TRBV7-7 with TRBJ2-1, with D perhaps matching TRBD2 (6 bases). The CDR3 loop spans 15 amino acids. CDR1 and CDR2 from the germline V gene are SSHAT and FNYEAQ (reference sequence). The CDR3 sequence: CASSLVGGEYNEQFF. CDR3 DNA: TGTGCTAGCAGCTTAGTCGGCGGGGAATACAATGAGCAGTTCTTC.

This clonotype was recorded at least ten times. This chain uses TRBV19 with TRBJ1-2; 7 bases agree with TRBD1. Germline CDR1 reads LNHDA; CDR2 reads SQIVND (reference sequence). This CDR3 spans 13 amino acids. The trim removed 6 bases at V and 7 bases at J, leaving 8 bases unmatched. The CDR3 DNA reads as TGTGCCAGTAGAACCGGACCAGGGGGTGGCTACACCTTC. Translating gives CASRTGPGGGYTF.

The rearrangement joins TRBV7-2 to TRBJ2-7, with a tentative D call TRBD2 (7 bases). V lost 1 base, J lost 0 bases, and 13 bases lay in between. The CDR3 consists of 16 residues. Germline CDR1 reads SGHTA; CDR2 reads FQGNSA. The CDR3 protein is CASSLVGGGRSYEQYF. The CDR3 nucleotides read TGTGCCAGCAGCTTAGTGGGCGGGGGCCGCTCCTACGAGCAGTACTTC.

This clonotype was seen repeatedly, ten times or more. The J gene is TRBJ2-1, the V gene TRBV24-1; 7 bases are a match to TRBD1. V dropped 1 base and J dropped 8; count of bases not matched to a gene: 4. Per germline, CDR1 KGHDR and CDR2 SFDVKD. This CDR3 spans 14 amino acids. The CDR3 DNA follows: TGTGCCACCAGTGATTTTGGGCAGGGGGATGAGCAGTTCTTC. Its translation is CATSDFGQGDEQFF.

This clonotype was seen only a few times. This chain uses TRBV2 with TRBJ2-5; D possibly corresponds to TRBD2 (5 bases). The germline V and J ends were trimmed by 7 bases and 5 bases, with 17 bases remaining between them. This CDR3 region has 14 residues. Germline CDR1 SNHLY, CDR2 FYNNEI. The CDR3 DNA sequence: TGTGCCAGCACCCTAGAAAGGGAGCGGGAGACCCAGTACTTC. It is translated as CASTLERERETQYF.

The V and J genes are TRBV7-2 and TRBJ2-7; 7 bases line up with TRBD1. Trimming cost V 5 bases and J 7 bases; bases outside gene matches: 8. The CDR3 sequence is 13 residues long. The germline V gene has CDR1 SGHTA and CDR2 FQGNSA. The CDR3 reads CASSRTSGGEQYV. The CDR3 DNA is TGTGCCAGCAGCCGAACCTCAGGGGGAGAGCAGTACGTC.

This clonotype was detected only a few times. This chain joins TRBV6-1 and TRBJ2-7, with 9 bases identical to TRBD2. Trimming at V came to 10 bases and at J to 6 bases, leaving 16 bases not matched to a gene. This CDR3 has 15 residues. Germline V gene lookup returns CDR1 MNHNS and CDR2 SASEGT. CDR3 in DNA: TGTGCCACGCGACTAGCGGCGAGTACGAGAAGCGAGCAGTACGTC. Its protein is CATRLAASTRSEQYV.

This clonotype was counted at least ten times. V is TRBV6-2 or TRBV6-3 and J is TRBJ2-2, with D uncertain. Germline V CDR1 and CDR2: MNHEY, SVGEGT. Trimming cost V 6 bases and J 2 bases, with 13 bases left between them. The CDR3 totals 15 residues. The CDR3 DNA sequence: TGTGCCAGCAGGCCGCCAGGTCCCAACACCGGGGAGCTGTTTTTT. Residues: CASRPPGPNTGELFF.

CDR3 protein: CASTFGQNTEAFF. The CDR3, as DNA: TGTGCCAGCACCTTTGGACAGAACACTGAAGCTTTCTTT. V is TRBV7-8 and J is TRBJ1-1; D is perhaps TRBD1 (5 bases). Trimming stripped 7 bases from V and 1 base from J, with 10 bases between. The germline gives CDR1 SGHVS, CDR2 FQNEAQ. The CDR3 is made up of 13 amino acids. The whole variable domain, remainder taken from reference TRBV7-8 and TRBJ1-1, is GAGVSQSPRYKVAKRGQDVALRCDPISGHVSLFWYQQALGQGPEFLTYFQNEAQLDKSGLPSDRFFAERPEGSVSTLKIQRTQQEDSAVYLCASTFGQNTEAFFGQGTRLTVV.

This clonotype has a handful of counts. The rearrangement joins TRBV7-6 to TRBJ1-4; perhaps TRBD1 as D (6 bases). In germline, CDR1 is SGHVS, CDR2 FNYEAQ. This CDR3 has 14 amino acids. Between the trimmed V and J ends, which lost 5 bases and 6 bases, there was a span of 13 bases. The CDR3 DNA reads as TGTGCCAGCAGCCCCCGCGCAGGGGATGAAAAACTGTTTTTT. This encodes CASSPRAGDEKLFF.

In this sample, this clonotype turned up many times. This chain connects TRBV6-5 to TRBJ2-7; a possible D gene is TRBD1 (6 bases). From germline, CDR1 is MNHEY and CDR2 SVGAGI. The CDR3 covers 15 residues. V was clipped by 0 bases and J by 0 bases, with 9 bases between them. CDR3 region: CASSYSGATSYEQYF. The CDR3 DNA is TGTGCCAGCAGTTACTCGGGGGCCACCTCCTACGAGCAGTACTTC.

This rearrangement joins TRBV7-8 to TRBJ2-7; 15 bases fit TRBD2. The J segment lost 2 bases and the V segment lost 5 bases, leaving 10 bases of the junction unmatched. The germline CDR1 and CDR2 sequences are SGHVS and FQNEAQ. The CDR3 is 18 residues long. The CDR3 sequence: CASSPRGLAGGEPYEQYF. The CDR3 DNA reads as TGTGCCAGCAGCCCTAGGGGACTAGCGGGGGGCGAGCCCTACGAGCAGTACTTC.

This chain links TRBV5-1 with TRBJ2-5; no definite D call. Trimming removed 0 bases at V and 0 bases at J, with 6 bases between. Germline V CDR1 and CDR2: SGHRS, YFSETQ. The CDR3 sequence is 14 residues long. The CDR3 bases are TGCGCCAGCAGCTTGGCTTCGTACCAAGAGACCCAGTACTTC. It translates to CASSLASYQETQYF.

The chain combines TRBV7-9 with TRBJ2-2, with 7 bases that match TRBD1. Trimming took 6 bases from V and 4 from J; bases not matched to a gene: 2. The CDR3 is 13 residues long. CDR1 is SEHNR, CDR2 FQNEAQ, per germline (reference sequence). The CDR3 reads CASRGQSTGELFF. CDR3 bases: TGTGCCAGCAGGGGACAGAGCACCGGGGAGCTGTTTTTT.

The rearrangement joins TRBV20-1 to TRBJ1-1; no firm D call. This CDR3 spans 13 amino acids. V shed 0 bases and J shed 7 bases, with 12 bases lying between them. In germline, CDR1 is DFQATT, CDR2 SNEGSKA (reference sequence). The CDR3 nucleotides read TGCAGTGCTAGAGATACCTCTCACCTTGAAGCTTTCTTT. It specifies CSARDTSHLEAFF.